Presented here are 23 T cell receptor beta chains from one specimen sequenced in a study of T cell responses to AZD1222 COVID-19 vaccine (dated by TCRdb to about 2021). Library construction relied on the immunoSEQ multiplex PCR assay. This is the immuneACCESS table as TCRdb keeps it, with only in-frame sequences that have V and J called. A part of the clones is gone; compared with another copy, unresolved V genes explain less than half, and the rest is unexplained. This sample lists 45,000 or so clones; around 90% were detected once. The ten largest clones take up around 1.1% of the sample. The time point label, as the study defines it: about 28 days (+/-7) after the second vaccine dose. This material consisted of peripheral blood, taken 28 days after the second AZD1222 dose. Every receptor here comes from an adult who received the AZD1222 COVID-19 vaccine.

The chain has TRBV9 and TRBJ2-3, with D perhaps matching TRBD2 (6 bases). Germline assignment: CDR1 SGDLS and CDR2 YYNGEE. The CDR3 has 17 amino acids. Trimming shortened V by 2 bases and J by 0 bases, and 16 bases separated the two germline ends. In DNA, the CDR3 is TGTGCCAGCAGCGTTGCGGGACCAGTTGAAAGCACAGATACGCAGTATTTT. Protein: CASSVAGPVESTDTQYF.

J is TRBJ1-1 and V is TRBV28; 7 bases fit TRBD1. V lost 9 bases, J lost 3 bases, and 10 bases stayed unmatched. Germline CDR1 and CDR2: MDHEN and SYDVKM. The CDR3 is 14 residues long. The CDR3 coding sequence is TGTGCCAGTAAGACAGGGCTGAGGGACACTGAAGCTTTCTTT. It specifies CASKTGLRDTEAFF.

Here the CDR3 reads CASSERGTEAFF. In nucleotides, the CDR3 is TGTGCCAGCAGTGAACGGGGAACTGAAGCTTTCTTT. The J gene is TRBJ1-1, the V gene TRBV2, with no clear D. Germline V lookup: CDR1 SNHLY, CDR2 FYNNEI. V lost 2 bases to trimming and J lost 5 bases, with 6 bases between them. There are 12 residues in the CDR3.

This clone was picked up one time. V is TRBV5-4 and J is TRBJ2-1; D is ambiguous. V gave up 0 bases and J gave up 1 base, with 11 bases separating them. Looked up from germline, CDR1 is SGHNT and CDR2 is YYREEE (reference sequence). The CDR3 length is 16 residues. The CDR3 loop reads CASSLAPTASYNEQFF. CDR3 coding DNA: TGTGCCAGCAGCTTGGCTCCGACCGCGTCCTACAATGAGCAGTTCTTC. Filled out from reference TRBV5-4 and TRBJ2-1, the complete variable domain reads ETGVTQSPTHLIKTRGQQVTLRCSSQSGHNTVSWYQQALGQGPQFIFQYYREEENGRGNFPPRFSGLQFPNYSSELNVNALELDDSALYLCASSLAPTASYNEQFFGPGTRLTVL.

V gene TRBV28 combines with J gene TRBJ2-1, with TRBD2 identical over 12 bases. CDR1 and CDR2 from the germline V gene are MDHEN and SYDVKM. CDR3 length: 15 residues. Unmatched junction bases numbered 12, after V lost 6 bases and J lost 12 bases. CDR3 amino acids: CASRRLAGEDFGQFF. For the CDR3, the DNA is TGTGCCAGCAGACGACTAGCGGGAGAAGATTTTGGGCAGTTCTTC. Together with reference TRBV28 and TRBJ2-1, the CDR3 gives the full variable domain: DVKVTQSSRYLVKRTGEKVFLECVQDMDHENMFWYRQDPGLGLRLIYFSYDVKMKEKGDIPEGYSVSREKKERFSLILESASTNQTSMYLCASRRLAGEDFGQFFGPGTRLTVL.

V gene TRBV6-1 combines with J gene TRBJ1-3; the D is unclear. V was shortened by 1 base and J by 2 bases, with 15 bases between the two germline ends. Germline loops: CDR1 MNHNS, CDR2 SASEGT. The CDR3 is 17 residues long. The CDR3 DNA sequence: TGTGCCAGCAGTGAAGGGGGTTGGAGGGTAACTGGAAACACCATATATTTT. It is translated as CASSEGGWRVTGNTIYF.

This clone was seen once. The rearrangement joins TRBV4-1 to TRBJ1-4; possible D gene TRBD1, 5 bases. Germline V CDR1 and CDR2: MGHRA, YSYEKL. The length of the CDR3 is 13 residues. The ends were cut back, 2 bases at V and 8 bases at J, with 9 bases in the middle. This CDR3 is CASSQHGAEKLFF. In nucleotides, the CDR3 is TGCGCCAGCAGCCAACACGGGGCCGAAAAACTGTTTTTT.

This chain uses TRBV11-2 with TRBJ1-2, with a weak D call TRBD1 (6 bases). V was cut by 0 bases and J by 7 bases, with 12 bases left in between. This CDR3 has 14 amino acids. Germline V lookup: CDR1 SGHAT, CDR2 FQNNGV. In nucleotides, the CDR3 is TGTGCCAGCAGCTTAGATCTAAAGGGGGTTGGCTACACCTTC. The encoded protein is CASSLDLKGVGYTF.

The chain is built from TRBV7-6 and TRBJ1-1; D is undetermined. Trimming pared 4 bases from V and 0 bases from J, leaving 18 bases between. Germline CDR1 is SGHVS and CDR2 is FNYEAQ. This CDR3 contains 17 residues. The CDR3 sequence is CASSSHRVADVNTEAFF. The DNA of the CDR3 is TGTGCCAGCAGCTCCCATAGAGTTGCGGACGTGAACACTGAAGCTTTCTTT.

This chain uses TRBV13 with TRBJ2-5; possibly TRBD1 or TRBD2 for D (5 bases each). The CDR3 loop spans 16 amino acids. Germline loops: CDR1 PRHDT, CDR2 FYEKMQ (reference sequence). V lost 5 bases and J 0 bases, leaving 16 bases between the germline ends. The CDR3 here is CASSALGRSNQETQYF. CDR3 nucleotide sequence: TGTGCCAGCAGCGCGTTGGGACGGAGCAACCAAGAGACCCAGTACTTC. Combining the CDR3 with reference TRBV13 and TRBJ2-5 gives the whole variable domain AAGVIQSPRHLIKEKRETATLKCYPIPRHDTVYWYQQGPGQDPQFLISFYEKMQSDKGSIPDRFSAQQFSDYHSELNMSSLELGDSALYFCASSALGRSNQETQYFGPGTRLLVL.

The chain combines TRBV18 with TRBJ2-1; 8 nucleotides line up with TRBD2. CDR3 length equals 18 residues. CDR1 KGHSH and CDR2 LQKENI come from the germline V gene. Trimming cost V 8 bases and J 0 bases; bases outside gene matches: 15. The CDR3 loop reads CASLGPGRASGSYNEQFF. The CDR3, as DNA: TGTGCCAGCCTCGGCCCCGGGAGGGCCTCGGGCTCCTACAATGAGCAGTTCTTC.

CDR3: CSVGGDTEAFF. Here the CDR3 DNA reads TGCAGCGTGGGTGGTGACACTGAAGCTTTCTTT. This rearrangement joins TRBV29-1 to TRBJ1-1; D is undetermined. CDR3 length: 11 amino acids. Trimming shortened V by 6 bases and J by 3 bases, and 8 bases separated the two germline ends. The germline gives CDR1 SQVTM, CDR2 ANQGSEA.

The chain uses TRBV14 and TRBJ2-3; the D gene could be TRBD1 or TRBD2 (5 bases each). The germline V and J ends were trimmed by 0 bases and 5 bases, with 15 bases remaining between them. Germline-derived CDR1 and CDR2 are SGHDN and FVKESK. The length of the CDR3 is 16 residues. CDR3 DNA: TGTGCCAGCAGCCAAGATTACAGGTCTCGGGGAGATACGCAGTATTTT. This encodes CASSQDYRSRGDTQYF.

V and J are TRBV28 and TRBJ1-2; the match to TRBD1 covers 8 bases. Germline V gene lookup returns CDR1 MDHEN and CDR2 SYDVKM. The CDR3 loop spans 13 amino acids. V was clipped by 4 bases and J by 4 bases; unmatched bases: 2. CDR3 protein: CASSYGQGYGYTF. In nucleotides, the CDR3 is TGTGCCAGCAGTTACGGACAGGGCTATGGCTACACCTTC.

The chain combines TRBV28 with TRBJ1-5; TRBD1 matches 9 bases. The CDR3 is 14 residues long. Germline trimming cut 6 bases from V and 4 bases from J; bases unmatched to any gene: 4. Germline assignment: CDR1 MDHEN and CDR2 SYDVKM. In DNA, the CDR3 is TGTGCCAGCAGATTGACAGGGGGTAATCAGCCCCAGCATTTT. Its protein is CASRLTGGNQPQHF.

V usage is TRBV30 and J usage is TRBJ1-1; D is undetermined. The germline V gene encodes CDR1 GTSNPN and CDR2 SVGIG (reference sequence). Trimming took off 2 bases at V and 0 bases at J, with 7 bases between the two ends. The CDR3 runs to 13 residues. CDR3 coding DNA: TGTGCCTGGAGTACACCAGTGAACACTGAAGCTTTCTTT. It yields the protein CAWSTPVNTEAFF.

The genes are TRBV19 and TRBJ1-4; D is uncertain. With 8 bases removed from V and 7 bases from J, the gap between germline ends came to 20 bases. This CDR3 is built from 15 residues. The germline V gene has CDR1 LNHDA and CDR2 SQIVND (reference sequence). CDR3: CASASPGYGGEKLFF. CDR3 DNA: TGTGCCAGTGCTTCACCGGGGTACGGTGGTGAAAAACTGTTTTTT.

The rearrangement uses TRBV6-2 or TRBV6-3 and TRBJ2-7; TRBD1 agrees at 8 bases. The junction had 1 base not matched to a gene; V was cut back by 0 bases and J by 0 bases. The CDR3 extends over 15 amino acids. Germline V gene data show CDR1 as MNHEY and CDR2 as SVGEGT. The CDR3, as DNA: TGTGCCAGCAGTTACTCGACAGGGGTCTCCTACGAGCAGTACTTC. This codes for CASSYSTGVSYEQYF.

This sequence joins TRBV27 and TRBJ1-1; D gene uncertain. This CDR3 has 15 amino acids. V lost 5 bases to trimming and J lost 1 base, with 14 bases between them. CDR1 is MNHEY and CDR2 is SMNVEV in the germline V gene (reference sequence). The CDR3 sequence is CASSRRTSQNTEAFF. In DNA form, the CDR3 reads TGTGCCAGCAGTCGAAGGACCTCTCAGAACACTGAAGCTTTCTTT.

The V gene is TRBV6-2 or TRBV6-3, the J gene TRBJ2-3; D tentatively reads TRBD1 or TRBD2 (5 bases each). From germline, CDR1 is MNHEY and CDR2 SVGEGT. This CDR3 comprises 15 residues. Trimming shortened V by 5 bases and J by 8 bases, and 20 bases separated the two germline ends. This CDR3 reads CASSTRAPTGGTQYF. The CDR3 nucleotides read TGTGCCAGCAGTACCCGGGCCCCAACTGGGGGTACGCAGTATTTT.

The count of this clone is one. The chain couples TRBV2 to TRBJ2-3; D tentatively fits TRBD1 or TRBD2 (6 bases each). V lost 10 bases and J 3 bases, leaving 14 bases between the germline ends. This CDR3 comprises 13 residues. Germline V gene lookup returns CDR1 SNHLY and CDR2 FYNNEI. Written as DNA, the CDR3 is TGTGCCACCGAAGAGGGGGGAACAGATACGCAGTATTTT. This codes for CATEEGGTDTQYF.

DNA of the CDR3: TGTGCCAGCAGCCCGCTGGGACTCCGGTATGGCTACACCTTC. It codes for CASSPLGLRYGYTF. The chain joins TRBV7-2 to TRBJ1-2; D possibly corresponds to TRBD1 (5 bases). Germline V gene sequence: CDR1 SGHTA, CDR2 FQGNSA. This CDR3 is built from 14 residues. With 5 bases removed from V and 5 bases from J, the gap between germline ends came to 15 bases. Using reference TRBV7-2 and TRBJ1-2 for the parts outside the CDR3, the full variable domain is GAGVSQSPSNKVTEKGKDVELRCDPISGHTALYWYRQSLGQGLEFLIYFQGNSAPDKSGLPSDRFSAERTGGSVSTLTIQRTQQEDSAVYLCASSPLGLRYGYTFGSGTRLTVV.

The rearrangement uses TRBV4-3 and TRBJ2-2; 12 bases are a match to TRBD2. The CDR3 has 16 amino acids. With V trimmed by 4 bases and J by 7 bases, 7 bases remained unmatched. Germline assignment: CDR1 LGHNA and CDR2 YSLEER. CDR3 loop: CASSPLPSGRVGELFF. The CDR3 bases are TGCGCCAGCAGCCCCCTTCCTAGCGGGAGGGTCGGGGAGCTGTTTTTT.